The clone carrying this T cell receptor beta chain was observed at least ten times. Its antigen is as yet unknown. This entry is derived from a study of CD8 T cells in ankylosing spondylitis. Making use of molecular barcodes, quantitative 5'-RACE generated TCR beta libraries. MiXCR was run by TCRdb on the 5' RACE reads, yielding one entry per CDR3 protein. This sample has some 130,000 distinct CDR3 sequences, with roughly 13% found just once. Study observations and caveats: There was a TCR beta motif, made of eight highly homologous variants, that appeared characteristic of ankylosing spondylitis blood. Enrichment of disease-linked clones was reportedly significant in matched ankylosing spondylitis synovial fluid. Reactive arthritis synovial fluid and blood previously showed some of these motif variants.

The CDR3 loop spans 15 amino acids. The germline V and J ends were trimmed by 4 bases and 8 bases, with 19 bases remaining between them. The germline V gene encodes CDR1 SGHRS and CDR2 YFSETQ. This TCR was recovered from a female donor with ankylosing spondylitis or in good health (not recorded which). V gene TRBV5-1 combines with J gene TRBJ2-1; D is unclear. Sample: blood, either unsorted or a sorted T cell fraction (not recorded which). The CDR3 here is CASSVEVRTVDEQFF. The CDR3 nucleotides are TGCGCCAGCAGCGTCGAGGTCCGGACGGTGGATGAGCAGTTCTTC. Complete variable domain (other parts from reference TRBV5-1 and TRBJ2-1): KAGVTQTPRYLIKTRGQQVTLSCSPISGHRSVSWYQQTPGQGLQFLFEYFSETQRNKGNFPGRFSGRQFSNSRSEMNVSTLELGDSALYLCASSVEVRTVDEQFFGPGTRLTVL.